The 26 T cell receptor beta chains in this list originate from one sample, sequenced in a study of Graves' ophthalmopathy and Graves' hyperthyroidism. TCR beta CDR3 regions were amplified from RNA transcripts. The first round was an RT-PCR with HTBI primers, and the second round was a multiplex PCR. In TCRdb, the multiplex PCR reads were re-called with MiXCR into one record per CDR3 protein. The data hold 200,000 to 250,000 distinct CDR3 sequences, with 20% to 25% observed a single time. The specimen sequenced was peripheral blood. These receptors were collected from a woman in her forties or fifties with Graves' ophthalmopathy.

This clonotype has a count of ten or more. The chain joins TRBV29-1 to TRBJ1-1; TRBD1 aligns across 7 bases. Germline V gene lookup returns CDR1 SQVTM and CDR2 ANQGSEA. Trimming took 3 bases from V and 12 from J; bases not matched to a gene: 13. The CDR3 consists of 13 residues. The CDR3, as DNA: TGCAGCGTTGATACAGGGGAGGGTCTTAGTTCTTTCTTT. Its protein product is CSVDTGEGLSSFF.

This clonotype was observed at least ten times. V is TRBV11-2 and J is TRBJ2-5; 7 bases agree with TRBD1. The CDR3 loop spans 15 amino acids. CDR1 and CDR2 (germline): SGHAT, FQNNGV. Losses at the gene ends were 1 base for V and 1 base for J; bases not matched to a gene: 3. Written as DNA, the CDR3 is TGTGCCAGCAGCTTAGGAGGGACAGTCCAAGAGACCCAGTACTTC. Translated, it gives CASSLGGTVQETQYF.

This chain uses TRBV28 with TRBJ1-2, with D maybe TRBD1 (6 bases). Germline V gene data show CDR1 as MDHEN and CDR2 as SYDVKM. V gave up 10 bases and J gave up 8 bases, with 26 bases separating them. The CDR3 runs 15 residues. As DNA, the CDR3 is TGTGCCACACAGGGAGGCGGGAGAGGGGAACGGGGCTACACCTTC. Amino acids: CATQGGGRGERGYTF.

The chain is built from TRBV12-3 or TRBV12-4 and TRBJ1-6, with a possible D match to TRBD1 (6 bases). The CDR3 sequence is 15 residues long. V was trimmed by 6 bases and J by 8 bases, leaving 17 bases between them. CDR3 protein: CASSPATGSYSPLHF. The CDR3 coding sequence is TGTGCCAGCAGCCCAGCTACAGGGTCTTATTCACCCCTCCACTTT.

This clonotype was detected ten times or more. This chain links TRBV6-5 with TRBJ1-1; D remains unclear. Germline CDR1 and CDR2: MNHEY and SVGAGI. V shed 0 bases and J shed 5 bases, with 19 bases lying between them. The CDR3 length is 17 residues. In nucleotides, the CDR3 is TGTGCCAGCAGTTACTCGAGTGCCGGGGTAGGGAGTACTGAAGCTTTCTTT. Its protein is CASSYSSAGVGSTEAFF.

This clonotype was counted at least ten times. The V and J genes are TRBV6-1 and TRBJ2-5, with a possible D match to TRBD1 (6 bases). Germline V lookup: CDR1 MNHNS, CDR2 SASEGT. The length of the CDR3 is 15 residues. Trimming took 2 bases from V and 1 from J, leaving 11 bases between them. CDR3 region: CASSEMGATQETQYF. The CDR3 DNA sequence: TGTGCCAGCAGTGAAATGGGGGCCACCCAAGAGACCCAGTACTTC.

In this sample, this clonotype turned up many times. V and J are TRBV4-1 and TRBJ2-5; the match to TRBD2 covers 10 bases. Looked up from germline, CDR1 is MGHRA and CDR2 is YSYEKL. V lost 1 base to trimming and J lost 4 bases; unmatched junction nucleotides: 6. The CDR3 covers 16 residues. The CDR3 nucleotides are TGCGCCAGCAGCCAAGGGGCTAGCGGGAGTGGAGAGACCCAGTACTTC. It translates to CASSQGASGSGETQYF.

DNA for the CDR3: TGTGCCAGCAGCCCAAAACAATCCAATGAGCAGTTCTTC. Encoded protein: CASSPKQSNEQFF. The chain carries TRBV7-9 and TRBJ2-1; unclear D gene. The ends were cut back, 5 bases at V and 6 bases at J, with 11 bases in the middle. The germline gives CDR1 SEHNR, CDR2 FQNEAQ (reference sequence). This CDR3 spans 13 amino acids.

This clonotype was seen ten or more times. This sequence joins TRBV5-6 and TRBJ2-5; 8 bases are shared with TRBD2. This CDR3 spans 14 amino acids. CDR1 and CDR2 from the germline V gene are SGHDT and YYEEEE. V trimming: 1 base; J trimming: 4 bases; junction bases outside the gene matches: 3. In nucleotides, the CDR3 is TGTGCCAGCAGCTTGATCAGCGGGAGAGAGACCCAGTACTTC. Amino acid sequence: CASSLISGRETQYF.

This clonotype was seen ten or more times. The V call is TRBV2, the J call TRBJ1-5; no clear D. The germline V and J ends were trimmed by 4 bases and 10 bases, with 14 bases remaining between them. The CDR3 is 13 residues long. Germline V lookup: CDR1 SNHLY, CDR2 FYNNEI. CDR3 bases: TGTGCCAGCAGTGGGGCTGCTGGGTTTCCCCAGCATTTT. Translated: CASSGAAGFPQHF. Variable domain in full (rest from reference TRBV2 and TRBJ1-5): EPEVTQTPSHQVTQMGQEVILRCVPISNHLYFYWYRQILGQKVEFLVSFYNNEISEKSEIFDDQFSVERPDGSNFTLKIRSTKLEDSAMYFCASSGAAGFPQHFGDGTRLSIL.

This clonotype was seen at least ten times. V usage is TRBV19 and J usage is TRBJ1-2; TRBD1 aligns across 8 bases. The CDR3 consists of 15 residues. CDR1 is LNHDA, CDR2 SQIVND, per germline (reference sequence). V was clipped by 7 bases and J by 0 bases; unmatched bases: 7. CDR3 nucleotide sequence: TGTGCCAGTAAGACAGGGGCGTCAACTAACTATGGCTACACCTTC. Protein sequence: CASKTGASTNYGYTF.

The chain combines TRBV7-8 with TRBJ2-7; D uncertain. Between the trimmed V and J ends, which lost 3 bases and 5 bases, there was a span of 14 bases. This CDR3 is built from 14 residues. Per germline, CDR1 SGHVS and CDR2 FQNEAQ. CDR3 coding DNA: TGTGCCAGCAGCTTTACTCTGAGGAGTGACGAGCAGTACTTC. Translation gives CASSFTLRSDEQYF.

This clonotype was seen many times. This chain joins TRBV5-1 and TRBJ2-7; the D gene is possibly TRBD2 (6 bases). Germline V CDR1 and CDR2: SGHRS, YFSETQ. This CDR3 comprises 15 residues. V was trimmed by 0 bases and J by 0 bases, leaving 10 bases between them. Here the CDR3 DNA reads TGCGCCAGCAGCTTGGGGGACTCCCGCTCCTACGAGCAGTACTTC. Amino acids: CASSLGDSRSYEQYF.

This clonotype was observed many times. The rearrangement joins TRBV25-1 to TRBJ2-7, with no clear D. The ends were cut back, 6 bases at V and 4 bases at J, with 7 bases in the middle. The CDR3 runs to 11 residues. The germline V gene encodes CDR1 MGHDK and CDR2 SYGVNS. The CDR3 coding sequence is TGTGCCAGCAGCCACAAATACGAGCAGTACTTC. Translation: CASSHKYEQYF.

This clonotype was detected many times. The V and J genes are TRBV13 and TRBJ1-2; D is uncertain. The V gene's germline CDR1 is PRHDT and CDR2 FYEKMQ (reference sequence). The CDR3 spans 15 residues. Trimming pared 1 base from V and 8 bases from J, leaving 17 bases between. This chain's CDR3 is CASSLDGQLSRGYTF. Here the CDR3 DNA reads TGTGCCAGCAGCTTAGATGGCCAGCTTTCGAGAGGCTACACCTTC.

The V and J genes are TRBV7-2 and TRBJ2-5; 9 nucleotides match TRBD1. V gave up 1 base and J gave up 12 bases; unmatched junction bases: 6. The CDR3 has 13 amino acids. Germline V gene data show CDR1 as SGHTA and CDR2 as FQGNSA. The DNA for the CDR3 is TGTGCCAGCAGCTTAGGTTGGGGGGACAGGGAGTACTTC. Amino acid sequence: CASSLGWGDREYF.

This clonotype came up a few times. V gene TRBV11-1 combines with J gene TRBJ2-2, with 7 nucleotides matching TRBD2. V was pared by 1 base and J by 5 bases, with 7 bases of the junction left unmatched. Germline V CDR1 and CDR2: SGHAT, FQDESV (reference sequence). The CDR3 length is 16 residues. The DNA of the CDR3 is TGTGCCAGCAGCTTAGTCTTTGGTAGCGGGACCGGGGAGCTGTTTTTT. This codes for CASSLVFGSGTGELFF.

This clonotype was observed many times. The V and J genes are TRBV5-1 and TRBJ2-7; a weak D match, TRBD2 (6 bases). The CDR3 runs to 13 residues. Trimming stripped 1 base from V and 5 bases from J, with 10 bases between. Per germline, CDR1 SGHRS and CDR2 YFSETQ. Here the CDR3 DNA reads TGCGCCAGCAGCTTGTTGTGGGAGGACGAGCAGTACTTC. It encodes CASSLLWEDEQYF.

This clonotype was counted ten times or more. The J gene is TRBJ2-7, the V gene TRBV29-1, with 9 positions matching TRBD1. The ends lost 3 bases at V and 3 bases at J; junction bases unmatched: 0. Per germline, CDR1 SQVTM and CDR2 ANQGSEA. This CDR3 region has 12 residues. This CDR3 reads CSVETGGYEQYF. Written as DNA, the CDR3 is TGCAGCGTTGAGACAGGGGGCTACGAGCAGTACTTC.

In its sample, this clonotype was seen many times. The chain employs TRBV6-1 and TRBJ1-2, with 8 bases identical to TRBD1. The CDR3 has 14 amino acids. CDR1 and CDR2 (germline): MNHNS, SASEGT. V lost 5 bases to trimming and J lost 4 bases; unmatched junction nucleotides: 6. The CDR3 nucleotides are TGTGCCAGCAGTCCTACAGGGGGGAGCTATGGCTACACCTTC. Its translation is CASSPTGGSYGYTF.

The chain combines TRBV5-1 with TRBJ2-7, with D perhaps assigned TRBD1 or TRBD2 (5 bases each). Germline CDR1 reads SGHRS; CDR2 reads YFSETQ. This CDR3 is 14 amino acids long. Trimming took 4 bases from V and 4 from J, leaving 15 bases between them. The CDR3 DNA reads as TGCGCCAGCAGCCGGGACGGCGGGCGGTACGAGCAGTACTTC. Its translation: CASSRDGGRYEQYF.

This chain uses TRBV6-1 with TRBJ1-2; maybe TRBD1 (6 bases). V lost 7 bases and J lost 7, with 22 bases in between. This CDR3 is 15 amino acids long. Germline CDR1 MNHNS, CDR2 SASEGT. CDR3 sequence reads: CASTKADSHTFGYTF. The CDR3 DNA reads TGTGCCAGCACCAAGGCGGACAGTCATACTTTTGGCTACACCTTC.

This clonotype showed up many times. A much larger clonotype is one base distant, so this may be a read error. The chain recombines TRBV2 with TRBJ1-5, with D tentatively TRBD1 (5 bases). V was shortened by 3 bases and J by 0 bases, with 6 bases between the two germline ends. Germline values: CDR1 SNHLY, CDR2 FYNNEI. CDR3 size: 14 residues. The CDR3, as DNA: TGTGCCAGCAGTGAGGGGGTTAGCAATCAGCCCCAGCATTTT. It codes for CASSEGVSNQPQHF.

This clonotype was counted at least ten times. This chain uses TRBV28 with TRBJ1-6, with D unresolved. Trimming took off 6 bases at V and 9 bases at J, with 15 bases between the two ends. CDR1 and CDR2 from the germline V gene are MDHEN and SYDVKM. The CDR3 runs to 14 residues. Here the CDR3 reads CASRAPVVGSPLHF. The CDR3 bases are TGTGCCAGCAGGGCCCCTGTTGTTGGTTCACCCCTCCACTTT.

This chain connects TRBV18 to TRBJ1-6; TRBD1 agrees at 7 bases. V shed 4 bases and J 11 bases; nucleotides not matched to a gene: 8. The V gene's germline CDR1 is KGHSH and CDR2 LQKENI. There are 14 residues in the CDR3. CDR3 region: CASSLKQGEPPLHF. The CDR3 nucleotides read TGTGCCAGCTCACTGAAGCAGGGGGAACCACCCCTCCACTTT.

In its sample, this clonotype was seen many times. The chain combines TRBV7-6 with TRBJ2-7, with TRBD1 matching over 9 bases. The CDR3 extends over 14 amino acids. CDR1 and CDR2 from the germline V gene are SGHVS and FNYEAQ. Germline trimming cut 5 bases from V and 4 bases from J; bases unmatched to any gene: 6. The CDR3 bases are TGTGCCAGCAGCCCGACAGGGGGGATTTACGAGCAGTACTTC. This translates into CASSPTGGIYEQYF.